This T cell receptor beta chain was profiled in a study of cytomegalovirus exposure and HLA in healthy donors. The PCR had 60 Vbeta and 13 Jbeta primers. Produced via immunoSEQ multiplex PCR; TCRdb's table is partial and in-frame only. The sample table includes around 200,000 clones. Germline values: CDR1 MNHEY, CDR2 SMNVEV (reference sequence). V was pared by 3 bases and J by 8 bases, with 16 bases between. The CDR3 covers 15 residues. The TCR sequence derives from a woman aged 25 to 39 in good health and CMV-seropositive. The V gene is TRBV27, the J gene TRBJ1-4; no reliable D call. Specimen: PBMCs. This CDR3 is CASSFYAGTGEKLFF. The CDR3 coding sequence is TGTGCCAGCAGTTTCTACGCGGGAACGGGCGAAAAACTGTTTTTT. Supplemented by reference TRBV27 and TRBJ1-4, the full variable domain reads EAQVTQNPRYLITVTGKKLTVTCSQNMNHEYMSWYRQDPGLGLRQIYYSMNVEVTDKGDVPEGYKVSRKEKRNFPLILESPSPNQTSLYFCASSFYAGTGEKLFFGSGTQLSVL.